Listed here is a single T cell receptor (beta chain). Its antigen is as yet unknown. Sequencing was performed with immunoSEQ multiplex PCR; in TCRdb, only in-frame clones are kept and a portion is missing. The data contain 68,000 or so clones, approximately 81% of them singletons. The sample originates from a study of OX40 agonist ivuxolimab in advanced cancers. Whole-study context: Each dose-escalation patient presented with hepatocellular carcinoma, melanoma, renal cell or head and neck cancer. Partial responses were recorded for three patients, including one with hepatocellular carcinoma and two with cutaneous melanoma.

Germline values: CDR1 SNHLY, CDR2 FYNNEI. The CDR3 contains 14 residues. The germline V and J ends were trimmed by 1 base and 2 bases, with 8 bases remaining between them. Study results and caveats: The mean number of expanded clones was higher in CD8+ T cells than in CD4+.

The sequence came from an adult with an advanced solid tumor such as melanoma, head and neck, liver or kidney cancer. V and J are TRBV2 and TRBJ2-5, with a weak D call TRBD1 (5 bases). The specimen was CD4+ or CD8+ T cells sorted from blood, collected in a trial of the OX40 agonist ivuxolimab. CDR3 DNA: TGTGCCAGCAGTGAAGACACAGGTCAAGAGACCCAGTACTTC. This translates into CASSEDTGQETQYF.